This section outlines one TCR beta chain sequence together with its context. The data derive from a study of blood T cell repertoires in COVID-19. In the study overall: Acute and convalescent COVID-19 samples came from the United States, Italy and Spain. PBMCs, B-cell-depleted T cells, or T cells provided the cDNA or gDNA that made up the material.

Source study methods: Amplification with reference gene primers provided the estimates of nucleated cell counts. Some clones are missing from TCRdb's copy, which holds only in-frame ones; the method was immunoSEQ multiplex PCR. Clonal size and the V and J genes are those of that table, whereas D and trimming came from the DNA. Of approximately 300,000 clones listed, around 90% are singletons. Trimming removed 1 base from V and 3 bases from J; junction bases left unmatched: 5. The germline V gene has CDR1 LNHNV and CDR2 YYDKDF (reference sequence). The CDR3 covers 15 residues. Sequencing input: peripheral blood. The chain links TRBV15 to TRBJ2-7; 8 bases are a match to TRBD1. The TCR was taken from a man between 18 and 35 years old with active or convalescent COVID-19. Here the CDR3 reads CATSRGATGVYEQYF. The CDR3 DNA reads TGTGCCACCAGCAGAGGTGCGACAGGGGTCTACGAGCAGTACTTC.